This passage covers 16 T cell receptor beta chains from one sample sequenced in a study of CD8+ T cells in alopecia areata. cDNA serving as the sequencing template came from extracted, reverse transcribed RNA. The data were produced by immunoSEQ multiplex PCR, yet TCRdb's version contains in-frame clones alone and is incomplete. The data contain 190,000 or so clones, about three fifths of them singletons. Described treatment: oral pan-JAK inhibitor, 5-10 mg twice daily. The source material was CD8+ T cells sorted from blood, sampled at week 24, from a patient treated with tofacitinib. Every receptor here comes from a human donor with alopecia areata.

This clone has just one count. CDR3 protein: CASSQDSGGSYYNEQFF. CDR3 bases: TGCGCCAGCAGCCAAGATTCAGGGGGGTCCTACTACAATGAGCAGTTCTTC. The chain employs TRBV4-1 and TRBJ2-1; D is perhaps TRBD1 (7 bases). V was cut by 0 bases and J by 3 bases, with 15 bases left in between. Germline CDR1 MGHRA, CDR2 YSYEKL. The CDR3 has 17 amino acids.

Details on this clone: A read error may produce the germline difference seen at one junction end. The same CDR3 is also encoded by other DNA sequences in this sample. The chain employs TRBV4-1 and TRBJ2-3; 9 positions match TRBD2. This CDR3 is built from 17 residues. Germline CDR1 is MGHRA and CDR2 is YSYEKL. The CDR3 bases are TGCGCCAGCAGCCATAGTGTAGCGGGGGATTTTACAGATACACAGTATTTT. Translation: CASSHSVAGDFTDTQYF.

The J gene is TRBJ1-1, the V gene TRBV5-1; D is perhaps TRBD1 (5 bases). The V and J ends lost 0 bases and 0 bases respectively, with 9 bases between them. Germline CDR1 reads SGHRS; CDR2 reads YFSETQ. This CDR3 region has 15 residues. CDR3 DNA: TGCGCCAGCAGCTTGGGCAGGGAAATGAACACTGAAGCTTTCTTT. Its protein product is CASSLGREMNTEAFF.

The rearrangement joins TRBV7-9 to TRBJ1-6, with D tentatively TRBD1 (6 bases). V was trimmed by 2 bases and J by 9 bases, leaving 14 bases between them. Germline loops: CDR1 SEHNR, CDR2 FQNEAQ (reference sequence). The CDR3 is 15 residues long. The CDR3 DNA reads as TGTGCCAGCAGCTTATGGGGAGGGGGGATTTCACCCCTCCACTTT. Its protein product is CASSLWGGGISPLHF.

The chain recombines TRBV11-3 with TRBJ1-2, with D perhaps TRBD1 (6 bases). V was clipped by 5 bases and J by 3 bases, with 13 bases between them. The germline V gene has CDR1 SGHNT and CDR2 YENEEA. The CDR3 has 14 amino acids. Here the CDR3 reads CASSGNRVDYGYTF. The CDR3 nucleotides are TGTGCCAGCAGCGGTAACAGGGTAGACTATGGCTACACCTTC.

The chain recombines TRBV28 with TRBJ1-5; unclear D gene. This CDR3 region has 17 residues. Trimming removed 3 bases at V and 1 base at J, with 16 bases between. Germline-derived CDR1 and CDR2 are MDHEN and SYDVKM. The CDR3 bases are TGTGCCAGCAGTTTGGGTGGTTGGCAGGTCAGCAATCAGCCCCAGCATTTT. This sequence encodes CASSLGGWQVSNQPQHF.

The CDR3 protein is CSVLRGPNTGELFF. The CDR3 nucleotides are TGCAGCGTCCTCAGGGGGCCGAACACCGGGGAGCTGTTTTTT. The chain recombines TRBV29-1 with TRBJ2-2; 8 nucleotides line up with TRBD1. The CDR3 is 14 amino acids. Per germline, CDR1 SQVTM and CDR2 ANQGSEA. The V segment lost 6 bases and the J segment 0 bases; nucleotides outside the gene matches: 3.

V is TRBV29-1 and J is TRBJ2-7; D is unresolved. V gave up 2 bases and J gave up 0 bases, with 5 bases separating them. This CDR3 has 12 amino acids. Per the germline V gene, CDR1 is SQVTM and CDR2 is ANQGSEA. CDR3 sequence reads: CSVEHNSYEQYF. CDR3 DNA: TGCAGCGTTGAACATAACTCCTACGAGCAGTACTTC.

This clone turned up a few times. CDR3 coding DNA: TGCAGCGTAGCGGGGACATCAAAGAACACTGAAGCTTTCTTT. Translating gives CSVAGTSKNTEAFF. The chain carries TRBV29-1 and TRBJ1-1, with a tentative D call TRBD1 (6 bases). Germline V gene lookup returns CDR1 SQVTM and CDR2 ANQGSEA. V dropped 6 bases and J dropped 1 base, with 15 bases sitting between them. This CDR3 has 14 residues.

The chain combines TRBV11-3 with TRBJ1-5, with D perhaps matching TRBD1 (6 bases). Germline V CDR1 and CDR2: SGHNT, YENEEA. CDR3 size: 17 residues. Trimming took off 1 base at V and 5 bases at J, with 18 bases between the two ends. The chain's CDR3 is CASSLAYTGLEYQPQHF. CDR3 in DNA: TGTGCCAGCAGCTTAGCCTACACAGGGTTGGAATATCAGCCCCAGCATTTT.

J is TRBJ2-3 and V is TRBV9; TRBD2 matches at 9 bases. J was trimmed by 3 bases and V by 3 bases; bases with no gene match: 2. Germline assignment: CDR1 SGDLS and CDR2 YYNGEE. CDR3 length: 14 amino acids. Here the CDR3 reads CASSDSGGTDTQYF. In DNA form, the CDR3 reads TGTGCCAGCAGCGATAGCGGGGGAACAGATACGCAGTATTTT.

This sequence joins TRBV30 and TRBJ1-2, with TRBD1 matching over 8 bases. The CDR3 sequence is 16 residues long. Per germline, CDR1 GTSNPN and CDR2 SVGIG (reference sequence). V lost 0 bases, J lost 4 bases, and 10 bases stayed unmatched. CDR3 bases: TGTGCCTGGAGTGTACAATGGGACAGGACATTCTATGGCTACACCTTC. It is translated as CAWSVQWDRTFYGYTF.

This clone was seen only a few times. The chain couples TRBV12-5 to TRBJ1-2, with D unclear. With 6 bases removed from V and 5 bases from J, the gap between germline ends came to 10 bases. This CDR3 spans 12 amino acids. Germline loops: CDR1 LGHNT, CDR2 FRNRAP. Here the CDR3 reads CASGGAAYGYTF. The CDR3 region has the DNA TGTGCTAGTGGGGGCGCGGCATATGGCTACACCTTC.

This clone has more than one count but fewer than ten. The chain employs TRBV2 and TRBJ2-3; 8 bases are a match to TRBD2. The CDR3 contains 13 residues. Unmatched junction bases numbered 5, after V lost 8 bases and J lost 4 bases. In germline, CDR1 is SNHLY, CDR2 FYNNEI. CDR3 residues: CASVGLVPDTQYF. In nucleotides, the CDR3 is TGTGCCAGCGTGGGACTAGTCCCAGATACGCAGTATTTT.

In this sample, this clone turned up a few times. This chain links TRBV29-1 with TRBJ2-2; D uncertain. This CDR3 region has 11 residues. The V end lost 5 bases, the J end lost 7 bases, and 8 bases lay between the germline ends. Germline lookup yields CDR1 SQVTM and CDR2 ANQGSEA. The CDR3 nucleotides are TGCAGCGTTCTTGCGAGCGGGGAGCTGTTTTTT. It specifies CSVLASGELFF.

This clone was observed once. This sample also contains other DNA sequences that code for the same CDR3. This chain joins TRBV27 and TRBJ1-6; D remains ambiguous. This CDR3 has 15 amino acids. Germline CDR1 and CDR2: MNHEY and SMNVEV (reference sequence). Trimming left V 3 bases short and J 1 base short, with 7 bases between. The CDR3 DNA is TGTGCCAGCAGTTTGGGAGGGTCCTATAATTCACCCCTCCACTTT. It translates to CASSLGGSYNSPLHF.